This T cell receptor (beta chain) was captured by sequencing in a study of T cell repertoires in cytomegalovirus infection (dated by TCRdb to between 2019 and 2020). About the full investigation: Recently identified HLA-C-restricted CMV epitopes, whose presentation resists viral immunomodulation, were targeted by peptide stimulations together with well-studied HLA-B-restricted epitopes. Donor HLA type was relevant to the analysis, because carriage of CMV infection together with the matching HLA type was indicated by public TCR beta signatures. Study-wide conclusions, independent of this receptor: The ex vivo response was dominated by HLA-C-restricted CMV-specific TCR beta clonotypes, which also provided the single most frequent clonotype in two of eight donors. In both this cohort and an independent cohort of some 380 donors, the cumulative frequency of public TCR beta family members distinguished carriers of CMV infection plus the relevant HLA type.

Taken with the paper, the label for treatment or condition translates to: in vitro stimulation with specific CMV peptide epitopes to enrich CMV-specific T cells. Sequencing instrument: Illumina HiSeq 1500. In TCRdb, the public reads were trimmed at Q25 with fastp and aligned with MiXCR, with productive beta chains retained. Rows with a matching CDR3 protein are joined into one entry that keeps the most common DNA and genes. Present in this sample are fewer than 900,000 distinct CDR3 sequences, just under 30% of which were seen just once. The ten largest clones capture less than 15% of the sample. V sheds 4 bases and J sheds 0 bases, leaving 10 bases between their ends. CDR1 is given as SGHVS and CDR2 as FQNEAQ, both from the germline V gene. CDR3 length: 15 amino acids, cysteine to phenylalanine. Only the CDR3 DNA stays, 45 bases, in frame from base 1. This clonotype has a count of ten or more. This clone's antigen is unknown. Within one base of it there is no much larger clone, and no base qualities were kept.

The chain links TRBV7-8 with TRBJ2-1, with no reliable assignment of the D segment. The source is a human donor in good health (CMV status not recorded). Some clones in this sample may be carry-over from other donors' samples. Specimen: cultured CD8+ T cells from PBMCs, collected from culture after CMV antigen stimulation. The DNA sequence is given as TGTGCCAGCAGCTCCTTACAGAGCTCCTACAATGAGCAGTTCTTC. This codes for CASSSLQSSYNEQFF.